The entry below gives a single T cell receptor beta chain sequence along with its context. CDR3 size: 11 residues. The ends were cut back, 6 bases at V and 10 bases at J, with 10 bases in the middle. Germline loops: CDR1 MNHEY, CDR2 SVGEGT. This entry belongs to a study of blood T cell repertoires in COVID-19. The overall study: The United States, Italy and Spain were the sources of the acute and convalescent COVID-19 samples. T cells, B-cell-depleted T cells, or PBMCs provided the cDNA or gDNA that served as material.

In the original processing: Nucleated cell counts were estimated from reference gene primer amplification. Method: immunoSEQ multiplex PCR; TCRdb's copy keeps in-frame clones and lacks some. The V and J calls and clone size are taken from that table; D and trimming were inferred from the DNA. The sample gives roughly 110,000 clones, around 89% of which show up once; about a fifth is in the top ten. The sequencing sample was made of peripheral blood. The J gene is TRBJ2-1, the V gene TRBV6-2 or TRBV6-3; no clear D. The clonotype originates from a human donor with acute or convalescent COVID-19. The donor label of this sample is uncertain. As DNA, the CDR3 is TGTGCCAGCAGCACTAACGACGAGCAGTTCTTC. Translation gives CASSTNDEQFF.